These T cell receptor beta chains were read from a single sample in a study of PD-L1 blockade in urothelial cancer. TCRdb keeps only in-frame clones here, not all; method: immunoSEQ multiplex PCR. Among about 51,000 clones, around 88% were seen once, and the ten largest hold 16%. The sample in question was PBMCs, obtained around atezolizumab (anti-PD-L1) treatment. Every receptor here comes from a man aged 55 to 70 with urothelial cancer. The CDR3 runs from the conserved cysteine through the conserved F or W. D genes are given only for firm matches. Where a row states a size, it is once, few, many or the class of an expanded clone; other rows omit it.

-	-	TRBV6-1	TRBJ1-2	15	TGTGCCAGCAGTGAAGGCCGCCAGGGAGGTTATGGCTACACCTTC	CASSEGRQGGYGYTF
few	TRBD2	TRBV4-2	TRBJ2-7	18	TGTGCCAGCAGCCAAGATGTAGGGAGCGGGACTAGCTCCTACGAGCAGTACTTC	CASSQDVGSGTSSYEQYF
-	-	TRBV6-1	TRBJ1-2	13	TGTGCCAGCAGTGAGCACAGGAACTATGGCTACACCTTC	CASSEHRNYGYTF
once	TRBD1	TRBV11-2	TRBJ1-2	14	TGTGCCAGCAACCAGGACAGGGTTGGATATGGCTACACCTTC	CASNQDRVGYGYTF
-	TRBD2	TRBV7-2	TRBJ2-2	15	TGTGCCAGCAGCTCCAGCGGGGCTCGCACCGGGGAGCTGTTTTTT	CASSSSGARTGELFF
-	-	TRBV19	TRBJ1-5	15	TGTGCCAGTAGTACCACCTTTCTAGAGCCTCAGCCCCAGCATTTT	CASSTTFLEPQPQHF
-	-	TRBV29-1	TRBJ1-2	11	TGCAGCGTTGAAAGCACCTATGGCTACACCTTC	CSVESTYGYTF
-	-	TRBV30	TRBJ1-5	19	TGTGCCTGGAGTGTACGGGTCGACAGTTTCTCCTATAGCAATCAGCCCCAGCATTTT	CAWSVRVDSFSYSNQPQHF
-	-	TRBV9	TRBJ2-1	15	TGTGCCAGCAGCGTAATCTCGGACAGCAACAATGAGCAGTTCTTC	CASSVISDSNNEQFF
-	-	TRBV7-9	TRBJ1-5	13	TGTGCCAGCAGCTTGGAGGGGAGGAAGCCCCAGCATTTT	CASSLEGRKPQHF
once	TRBD2	TRBV15	TRBJ2-7	15	TGTGCCACCAGCATCAGACTAGCGGGCATCTACGAGCAGTACTTC	CATSIRLAGIYEQYF
-	TRBD1	TRBV29-1	TRBJ2-2	11	TGCGGTGGACAGGACACCGGGGAGCTGTTTTTT	CGGQDTGELFF
-	-	TRBV18	TRBJ1-5	16	TGTGCCAGCTCACCCCTCCGGGGGGGGGCTGGGCAGCCCCAGCATTTT	CASSPLRGGAGQPQHF
-	TRBD1	TRBV5-1	TRBJ1-6	15	TGCGCCAGCAGCCCAACCGGGACAGGGAGCTCACCCCTCCACTTT	CASSPTGTGSSPLHF
-	TRBD1	TRBV5-1	TRBJ1-1	14	TGCGCCAGCAGCTTGGCAACAGGGGACACTGAAGCTTTCTTT	CASSLATGDTEAFF
-	TRBD2	TRBV7-2	TRBJ2-1	16	TGTGCCAGCAGCTTTTGGGCGGGGGGGCCGGGTAATGAGCAGTTCTTC	CASSFWAGGPGNEQFF
-	-	TRBV9	TRBJ1-5	14	TGTGCCAGCAGTGGCGCCGGGGACAATCAGCCCCAGCATTTT	CASSGAGDNQPQHF
-	TRBD1	TRBV6-1	TRBJ1-2	14	TGTGCCAGTGGACAGGACACCGAACTCTATGGCTACACCTTC	CASGQDTELYGYTF
-	-	TRBV4-1	TRBJ1-4	15	TGCGCCAGCAGCCCGGACTCGGGAACTAATGAAAAACTGTTTTTT	CASSPDSGTNEKLFF
-	-	TRBV2	TRBJ1-2	14	TGTGCCAGCAGGAGAGTCGAGATCGACTATGGCTACACCTTC	CASRRVEIDYGYTF
few	-	TRBV5-1	TRBJ2-7	15	TGCGCCAGCAGCATGGCAGGGTCTAGCTCCTACGAGCAGTACTTC	CASSMAGSSSYEQYF
once	TRBD2	TRBV27	TRBJ2-2	18	TGTGCCAGCAGTTTATCTGGAACTAGCGGGGGGAACACCGGGGAGCTGTTTTTT	CASSLSGTSGGNTGELFF
few	-	TRBV5-5	TRBJ1-5	14	TGTGCCAGCAGCTCATACAGGGCCAATCAGCCCCAGCATTTT	CASSSYRANQPQHF
-	-	TRBV27	TRBJ2-1	12	TGTGCCAGCATGGGAGACCGAAGCGGGCAGTTCTTC	CASMGDRSGQFF
many	-	TRBV14	TRBJ1-2	15	TGTGCCAGCAGCCAAGGCCAGACACGCAACTATGGCTACACCTTC	CASSQGQTRNYGYTF
-	TRBD2	TRBV30	TRBJ2-7	15	TGTGCCTGGGGGTCACCGGGACTAGGGACCTACGAGCAGTACTTC	CAWGSPGLGTYEQYF
-	TRBD2	TRBV11-2	TRBJ2-1	17	TGTGCCAGCAGCTTCCTCGGAGCGGGAATGACGGGAAATGAGCAGTTCTTC	CASSFLGAGMTGNEQFF
few	-	TRBV10-3	TRBJ2-1	11	TGTGCCATCAGGCAACTAGAGGTAGAGTTCTTC	CAIRQLEVEFF
-	-	TRBV7-9	TRBJ1-5	14	TGTGCCAGCAGTTCCCTTGACACGTATCAGCCCCAGCATTTT	CASSSLDTYQPQHF
-	-	TRBV21-1	TRBJ2-7	16	TGTGCCAGCAGCAAAGCGGCTGGCGGGAGACCGCCCGAGCAGTACTTC	CASSKAAGGRPPEQYF
-	TRBD2	TRBV11-3	TRBJ2-5	17	TGTGCCAGCAGCTTAAGGCTAGCGGGGGGCCTGCAAGAGACCCAGTACTTC	CASSLRLAGGLQETQYF
few	TRBD2	TRBV16	TRBJ2-5	17	TGTGCCAGCAGCCAAGGGCCCGGGACTAGAGAATCAGAGACCCAGTACTTC	CASSQGPGTRESETQYF
-	-	TRBV9	TRBJ1-2	14	TGTGCCAGCAGCCCGGTGGAAGCGATCTATGGCTACACCTTC	CASSPVEAIYGYTF